This TCR beta chain was sequenced for a study of a mutant IDH1 vaccine in newly diagnosed glioma. Looking at the study overall: Onset of vaccination occurred 4-6 weeks following radiotherapy alone, or with temozolomide cycles. Treated patients showed a male proportion of roughly 62%, a female proportion of about 40%, and a mean age of 40.4 years. Earlier treatment was radiotherapy, temozolomide, or both, with most getting both.

Sequencing used immunoSEQ multiplex PCR; TCRdb keeps in-frame clones, though not all of them. The sample holds around 57,000 clones, about 91% seen once. Described time point: week 11, during vaccination. Every vaccination contained 300 ug of the mutant IDH1 20-mer peptide and was paired with topical imiquimod. As concerns this clone: Its antigen is currently unknown.

Here the sequenced sample was PBMCs, taken from a glioma patient whose treatment included an IDH1 peptide vaccine. This receptor was taken from a man in his forties with glioma.

CDR3: CASSQSQAGVSYNEQFF. The CDR3 nucleotides are TGTGCCAGCAGCCAGTCTCAAGCGGGAGTTAGCTACAATGAGCAGTTCTTC. V and J are TRBV7-9 and TRBJ2-1; 8 positions agree with TRBD2. CDR3 length: 17 residues. Germline V gene lookup returns CDR1 SEHNR and CDR2 FQNEAQ (reference sequence). J gave up 3 bases and V 5 bases, and 12 bases lay outside the gene matches.